The 24 T cell receptor beta chains below come from one sample, sequenced in a study of T cells and copy number aberrations in small-cell lung cancer. The method was immunoSEQ multiplex PCR; TCRdb's version includes in-frame clones alone and lacks a portion of them. In the table there are about 6,800 clones, more than 70% of which are singletons. The sample was normal tissue next to the tumor. These receptor sequences come from a woman between 70 and 85 years old with small cell lung cancer. Some clones in this sample may be carry-over from other donors' samples.

This clone was seen a handful of times. This chain uses TRBV6-1 with TRBJ2-5; TRBD1 might be the D (6 bases). V gave up 6 bases and J gave up 5 bases, with 16 bases separating them. Germline assignment: CDR1 MNHNS and CDR2 SASEGT. This CDR3 contains 14 residues. CDR3 sequence (DNA): TGTGCCAGCAGGGCCAACACAGGGTTGGAGACCCAGTACTTC. This translates into CASRANTGLETQYF.

The rearrangement uses TRBV6-5 and TRBJ1-2, with D hard to call. Trimming stripped 6 bases from V and 3 bases from J, with 11 bases between. This CDR3 comprises 13 residues. Looked up from germline, CDR1 is MNHEY and CDR2 is SVGAGI. The CDR3 here is CASRSDGDYGYTF. CDR3 DNA: TGTGCCAGCAGATCGGACGGGGACTATGGCTACACCTTC.

The CDR3 sequence: CASTLWGNTEAFF. As DNA, the CDR3 is TGTGCCAGCACTCTGTGGGGGAACACTGAAGCTTTCTTT. V gene TRBV6-1 combines with J gene TRBJ1-1, with no clear D. CDR1 MNHNS and CDR2 SASEGT come from the germline V gene. The CDR3 spans 13 residues. Trimming took off 7 bases at V and 1 base at J, with 10 bases between the two ends.

The rearrangement joins TRBV2 to TRBJ2-7; D call uncertain. This CDR3 is built from 12 residues. V was clipped by 3 bases and J by 2 bases, with 5 bases between them. CDR1 and CDR2 from the germline V gene are SNHLY and FYNNEI. CDR3 DNA sequence: TGTGCCAGCAGTGACGGAACCTACGAGCAGTACTTC. It yields the protein CASSDGTYEQYF.

The chain links TRBV19 to TRBJ2-3; possibly TRBD2 for D (6 bases). With 4 bases removed from V and 1 base from J, the gap between germline ends came to 12 bases. The CDR3 spans 15 residues. The germline V gene has CDR1 LNHDA and CDR2 SQIVND (reference sequence). CDR3 in amino acids: CASSTSGGGTDTQYF. As DNA, the CDR3 is TGTGCCAGTAGTACAAGCGGAGGGGGCACAGATACGCAGTATTTT.

The table lists this clone with a count of one. The CDR3 nucleotides are TGTGCCAGCAGTACACAGGGGGGGAATGAGCAGTTCTTC. Translating it yields CASSTQGGNEQFF. The chain is built from TRBV28 and TRBJ2-1; weak D call: TRBD1 (8 bases). CDR3 length equals 13 residues. V was shortened by 5 bases and J by 7 bases, with 12 bases between the two germline ends. Germline V gene sequence: CDR1 MDHEN, CDR2 SYDVKM.

The chain links TRBV5-5 to TRBJ1-1; tentative D call: TRBD1 (5 bases). Germline assignment: CDR1 SGHKS and CDR2 YYEKEE (reference sequence). The CDR3 is 15 amino acids. Between the trimmed V and J ends, which lost 4 bases and 0 bases, there was a span of 13 bases. In DNA, the CDR3 is TGTGCCAGCAGCATAGGATGGGGGGTGAACACTGAAGCTTTCTTT. It yields the protein CASSIGWGVNTEAFF.

The chain couples TRBV7-6 to TRBJ1-1; D is uncertain. Germline-derived CDR1 and CDR2 are SGHVS and FNYEAQ. The CDR3 length is 14 residues. V lost 5 bases and J lost 0, with 10 bases in between. The CDR3 spells CASSPTGLNTEAFF. The CDR3 DNA reads as TGTGCCAGCAGCCCAACGGGGTTGAACACTGAAGCTTTCTTT.

The V call is TRBV7-3, the J call TRBJ2-7; D may be TRBD2 (6 bases). V was trimmed by 2 bases and J by 2 bases, leaving 13 bases between them. Germline CDR1 SGHTA, CDR2 FQGTGA. The CDR3 has 15 amino acids. CDR3 loop: CASSLRRGLAYEQYF. CDR3 coding DNA: TGTGCCAGCAGCTTACGCCGGGGACTTGCCTACGAGCAGTACTTC.

V is TRBV10-2 and J is TRBJ1-3; D is perhaps TRBD1 (5 bases). This CDR3 has 14 residues. Germline V gene data show CDR1 as WSHSY and CDR2 as SAAADI. The V end was cut by 2 bases, the J end by 7 bases, with 12 bases between. The CDR3 loop reads CASSENSQGNTIYF. CDR3 in DNA: TGCGCCAGCAGTGAGAATTCCCAGGGTAACACCATATATTTT.

The chain couples TRBV11-2 to TRBJ2-2; the D is unclear. In germline, CDR1 is SGHAT, CDR2 FQNNGV. The V end lost 1 base, the J end lost 7 bases, and 7 bases lay between the germline ends. This CDR3 spans 13 amino acids. The CDR3 spells CASSLVVGGELFF. CDR3 nucleotides: TGTGCCAGCAGCTTAGTGGTGGGCGGGGAGCTGTTTTTT.

The chain links TRBV11-2 to TRBJ2-1, with D uncertain. Trimming pared 4 bases from V and 4 bases from J, leaving 5 bases between. In germline, CDR1 is SGHAT, CDR2 FQNNGV. This CDR3 has 12 residues. The CDR3 sequence: CASSSRYNEQFF. The CDR3 nucleotides are TGTGCCAGCAGCTCGCGATACAATGAGCAGTTCTTC.

The chain couples TRBV5-6 to TRBJ2-3, with TRBD2 matching over 9 bases. The V and J ends lost 0 bases and 2 bases, in that order; junction bases with no gene match: 1. CDR3 size: 15 residues. Germline-derived CDR1 and CDR2 are SGHDT and YYEEEE. CDR3 loop: CASSLGLADTDTQYF. The CDR3 DNA is TGTGCCAGCAGCTTGGGACTAGCGGACACAGATACGCAGTATTTT.

The chain joins TRBV27 to TRBJ1-5, with D uncertain. The CDR3 length is 14 residues. Trimming took 6 bases from V and 0 from J, leaving 9 bases between them. Germline-derived CDR1 and CDR2 are MNHEY and SMNVEV (reference sequence). The CDR3 coding sequence is TGTGCCAGCAGGAGCATCTCTAGCAATCAGCCCCAGCATTTT. Encoded protein: CASRSISSNQPQHF.

The chain recombines TRBV28 with TRBJ1-1; tentatively, D is TRBD1 (6 bases). The CDR3 spans 15 residues. CDR1 and CDR2 from the germline V gene are MDHEN and SYDVKM. Trimming took off 5 bases at V and 3 bases at J, with 16 bases between the two ends. The CDR3 spells CASSGGAGWDTEAFF. In DNA form, the CDR3 reads TGTGCCAGCAGTGGGGGCGCCGGATGGGACACTGAAGCTTTCTTT.

The chain links TRBV6-5 to TRBJ2-3, with 10 nucleotides matching TRBD2. Per the germline V gene, CDR1 is MNHEY and CDR2 is SVGAGI. This CDR3 is built from 14 residues. The junction had 9 bases not matched to a gene; V was cut back by 5 bases and J by 10 bases. The CDR3 reads CASSHNLAGEAQYF. CDR3 sequence (DNA): TGTGCCAGCAGTCACAACCTAGCGGGGGAGGCGCAGTATTTT.

The rearrangement joins TRBV19 to TRBJ1-4, with D maybe TRBD1 (5 bases). This CDR3 comprises 15 residues. V was cut by 6 bases and J by 0 bases, with 11 bases left in between. Germline assignment: CDR1 LNHDA and CDR2 SQIVND (reference sequence). This CDR3 reads CASSRGTATNEKLFF. CDR3 DNA sequence: TGTGCCAGTAGCCGAGGGACTGCAACTAATGAAAAACTGTTTTTT.

The rearrangement uses TRBV5-4 and TRBJ2-1; D gene unclear. The ends were cut back, 0 bases at V and 6 bases at J, with 16 bases in the middle. CDR1 and CDR2 from the germline V gene are SGHNT and YYREEE (reference sequence). CDR3 length equals 16 residues. CDR3 DNA: TGTGCCAGCAGCTTGGGACCCGAAATCCGAGGCAATGAGCAGTTCTTC. It codes for CASSLGPEIRGNEQFF.

In its sample, this clone was seen a few times. The chain couples TRBV2 to TRBJ1-1; D is unclear. Trimming removed 5 bases from V and 3 bases from J, with 13 bases in between. CDR1 and CDR2 from the germline V gene are SNHLY and FYNNEI. This CDR3 is built from 14 residues. CDR3 bases: TGTGCCAGCAGTTGGACCCCAGGCGACACTGAAGCTTTCTTT. Amino acids: CASSWTPGDTEAFF.

The J gene is TRBJ2-6, the V gene TRBV7-9, with D perhaps being TRBD1 or TRBD2 (5 bases each). The CDR3 extends over 16 amino acids. Germline CDR1 reads SEHNR; CDR2 reads FQNEAQ (reference sequence). V dropped 6 bases and J dropped 3 bases, with 15 bases sitting between them. Here the CDR3 reads CASRRGTSGGANVLTF. CDR3 bases: TGTGCCAGCAGGAGGGGTACGAGCGGTGGGGCCAACGTCCTGACTTTC.

Worth noting for this clone: Other nucleotide sequences from this sample produce the same CDR3. The chain uses TRBV11-2 and TRBJ2-7, with D tentatively TRBD1 or TRBD2 (5 bases each). Trimming removed 5 bases from V and 2 bases from J, with 16 bases in between. This CDR3 contains 15 residues. The germline gives CDR1 SGHAT, CDR2 FQNNGV. The CDR3 DNA reads TGTGCCAGCAGCCTTTCGGGGACCGAGACCTACGAGCAGTACTTC. Its translation is CASSLSGTETYEQYF.

The rearrangement joins TRBV15 to TRBJ2-3; 7 bases agree with TRBD2. Germline V gives CDR1 LNHNV, CDR2 YYDKDF (reference sequence). This CDR3 has 14 amino acids. The junction had 11 bases not matched to a gene; V was cut back by 10 bases and J by 4 bases. CDR3: CAIARGGSSDTQYF. In DNA form, the CDR3 reads TGTGCCATAGCAAGGGGCGGGAGTTCAGATACGCAGTATTTT.

Details on this clone: Being one base from a much bigger clone, this may be a read error. The chain carries TRBV28 and TRBJ2-7; tentative D call: TRBD1 (6 bases). The CDR3 has 14 amino acids. V was trimmed by 6 bases and J by 4 bases, leaving 16 bases between them. CDR1 MDHEN and CDR2 SYDVKM come from the germline V gene. Here the CDR3 reads CASSLGHFIYEQYF. The CDR3 DNA reads as TGTGCCAGCAGCCTGGGACACTTTATTTACGAGCAGTACTTC.

The chain links TRBV19 to TRBJ2-7; D is tentatively TRBD1 or TRBD2 (5 bases each). The germline V gene has CDR1 LNHDA and CDR2 SQIVND (reference sequence). The ends were cut back, 8 bases at V and 2 bases at J, with 22 bases in the middle. The CDR3 length is 16 residues. Written as DNA, the CDR3 is TGTGCCAGTTACGGGCTGGGGACCGAGGGAGCCTACGAGCAGTACTTC. Translated: CASYGLGTEGAYEQYF.